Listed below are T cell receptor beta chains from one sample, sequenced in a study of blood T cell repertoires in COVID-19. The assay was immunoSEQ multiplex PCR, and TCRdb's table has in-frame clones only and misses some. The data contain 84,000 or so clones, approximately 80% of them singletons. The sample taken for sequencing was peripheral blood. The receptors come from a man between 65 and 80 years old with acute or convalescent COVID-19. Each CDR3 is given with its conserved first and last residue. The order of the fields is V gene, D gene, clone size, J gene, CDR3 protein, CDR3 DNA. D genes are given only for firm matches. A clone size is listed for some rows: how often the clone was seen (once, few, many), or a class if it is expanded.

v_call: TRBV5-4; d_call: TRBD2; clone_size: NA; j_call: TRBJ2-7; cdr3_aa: CASSFGTSLYEQYF; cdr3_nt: TGTGCCAGCAGCTTCGGGACTAGCCTATACGAGCAGTACTTC
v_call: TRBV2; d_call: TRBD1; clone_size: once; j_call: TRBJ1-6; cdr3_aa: CATTGRAGGASLDGYNSPLHF; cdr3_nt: TGTGCCACCACCGGTCGAGCAGGGGGCGCTTCCCTGGACGGTTATAATTCACCCCTCCACTTT
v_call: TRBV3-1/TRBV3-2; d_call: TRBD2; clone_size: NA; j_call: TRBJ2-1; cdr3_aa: CASSHPGSGGPPGQFF; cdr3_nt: TGTGCCAGCAGCCACCCGGGTAGCGGGGGGCCCCCGGGGCAGTTCTTC
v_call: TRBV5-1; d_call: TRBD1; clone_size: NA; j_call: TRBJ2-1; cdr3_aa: CASSSRGQGPYNEQFF; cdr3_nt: TGCGCCAGCAGCTCCCGGGGACAGGGTCCCTACAATGAGCAGTTCTTC
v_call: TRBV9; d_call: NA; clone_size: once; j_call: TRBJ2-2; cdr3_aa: CATHSSESGELFF; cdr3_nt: TGTGCCACCCACTCTAGCGAGTCCGGGGAGCTGTTTTTT
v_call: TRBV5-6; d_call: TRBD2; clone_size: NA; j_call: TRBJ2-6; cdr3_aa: CASSLDAGGLGANVLTF; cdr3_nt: TGTGCCAGCAGCTTGGACGCGGGGGGGCTCGGGGCCAACGTCCTGACTTTC
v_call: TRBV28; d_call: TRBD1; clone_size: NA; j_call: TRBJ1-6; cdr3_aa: CASSLISGTGGSPLHF; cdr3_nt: TGTGCCAGCAGTTTAATCTCTGGGACAGGGGGATCACCCCTCCACTTT
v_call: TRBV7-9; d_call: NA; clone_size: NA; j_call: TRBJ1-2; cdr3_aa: CASSLGGPLYGYTF; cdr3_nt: TGTGCCAGCAGCTTAGGCGGGCCTCTTTATGGCTACACCTTC
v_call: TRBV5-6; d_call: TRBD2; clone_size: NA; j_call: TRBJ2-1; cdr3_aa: CASSSFSSGGANEQFF; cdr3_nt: TGTGCCAGCAGCTCCTTTTCCAGCGGGGGGGCCAATGAGCAGTTCTTC
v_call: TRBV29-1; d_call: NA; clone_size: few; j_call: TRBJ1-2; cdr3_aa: CSVEDLTGFDYGYTF; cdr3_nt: TGCAGCGTTGAAGATCTAACGGGGTTTGACTATGGCTACACCTTC
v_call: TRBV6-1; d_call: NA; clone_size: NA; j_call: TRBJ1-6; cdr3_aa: CASSDQDSPLHF; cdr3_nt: TGTGCCAGCAGTGATCAGGATTCACCCCTCCACTTT
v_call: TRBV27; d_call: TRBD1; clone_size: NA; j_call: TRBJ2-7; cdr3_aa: CASSPRQGYEQYF; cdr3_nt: TGTGCCAGCAGTCCACGACAGGGTTACGAGCAGTACTTC
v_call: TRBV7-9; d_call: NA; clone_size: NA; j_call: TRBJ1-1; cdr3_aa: CASSLIRLFPNTEAFF; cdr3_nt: TGTGCCAGCAGCCTCATCAGGTTATTCCCGAACACTGAAGCTTTCTTT
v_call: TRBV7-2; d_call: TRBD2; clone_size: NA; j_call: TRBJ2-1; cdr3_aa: CASSLRGGNEQFF; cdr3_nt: TGTGCCAGCAGCTTGCGGGGGGGCAATGAGCAGTTCTTC
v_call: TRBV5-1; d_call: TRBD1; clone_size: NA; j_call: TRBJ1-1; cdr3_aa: CASNIGQGAATEAFF; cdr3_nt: TGCGCCAGCAATATCGGTCAGGGGGCAGCCACTGAAGCTTTCTTT
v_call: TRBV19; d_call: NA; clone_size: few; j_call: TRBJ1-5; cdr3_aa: CASKRGYRDEPQHF; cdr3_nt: TGTGCCAGTAAAAGGGGTTACCGAGATGAGCCCCAGCATTTT
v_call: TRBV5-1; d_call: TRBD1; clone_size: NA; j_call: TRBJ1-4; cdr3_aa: CASSPDRAGEKLFF; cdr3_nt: TGCGCCAGCAGCCCGGACAGGGCTGGTGAAAAACTGTTTTTT
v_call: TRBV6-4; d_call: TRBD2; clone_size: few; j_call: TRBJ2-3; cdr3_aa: CASSTSGGAVDTQYF; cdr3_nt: TGTGCCAGCAGTACTAGCGGCGGGGCCGTAGATACGCAGTATTTT
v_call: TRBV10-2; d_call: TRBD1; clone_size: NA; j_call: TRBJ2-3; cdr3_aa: CASRVGQGLTDTQYF; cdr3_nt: TGCGCCAGCAGGGTGGGACAGGGTCTCACAGATACGCAGTATTTT
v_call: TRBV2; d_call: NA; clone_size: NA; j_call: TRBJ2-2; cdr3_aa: CASQSGNTGELFF; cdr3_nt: TGTGCCAGCCAAAGCGGGAACACCGGGGAGCTGTTTTTT
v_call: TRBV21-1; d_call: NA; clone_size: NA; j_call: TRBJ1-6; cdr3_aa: CASSKALPGLGMSSYNSPLHF; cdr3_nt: TGTGCCAGCAGCAAAGCTCTCCCAGGTCTCGGTATGAGCTCCTATAATTCACCCCTCCACTTT
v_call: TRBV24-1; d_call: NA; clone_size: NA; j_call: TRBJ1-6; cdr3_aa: CATSDLAGAPYNSPLHF; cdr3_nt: TGTGCCACCAGTGACCTCGCAGGGGCCCCCTATAATTCACCCCTCCACTTT
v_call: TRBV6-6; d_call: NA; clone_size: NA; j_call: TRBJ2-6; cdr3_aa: CASSYQVLTGANVLTF; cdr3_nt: TGTGCCAGCAGTTACCAGGTTCTCACTGGGGCCAACGTCCTGACTTTC
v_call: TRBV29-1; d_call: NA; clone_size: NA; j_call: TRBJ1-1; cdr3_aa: CSALNHGGGTEAFF; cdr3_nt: TGCAGCGCGCTCAACCATGGAGGTGGGACTGAAGCTTTCTTT
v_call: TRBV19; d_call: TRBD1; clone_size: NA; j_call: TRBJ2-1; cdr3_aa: CASRDRGFGEQFF; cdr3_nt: TGTGCCAGCCGGGACAGGGGTTTCGGTGAGCAGTTCTTC
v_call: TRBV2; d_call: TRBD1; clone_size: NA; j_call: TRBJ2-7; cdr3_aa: CASSVRGRIHEQYF; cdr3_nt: TGTGCCAGCAGTGTAAGGGGGCGCATCCACGAGCAGTACTTC
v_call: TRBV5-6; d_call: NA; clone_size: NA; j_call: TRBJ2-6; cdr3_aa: CASSWSGGPGANVLTF; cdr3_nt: TGTGCCAGCAGCTGGTCAGGGGGGCCTGGGGCCAACGTCCTGACTTTC
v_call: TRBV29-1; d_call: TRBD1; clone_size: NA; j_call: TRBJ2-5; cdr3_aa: CSVRQGLKTQYF; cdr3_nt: TGCAGCGTGAGACAGGGTCTGAAGACCCAGTACTTC
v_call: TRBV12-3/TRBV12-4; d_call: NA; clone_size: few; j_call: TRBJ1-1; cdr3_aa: CASSFGRPLSAFF; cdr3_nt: TGTGCCAGCAGTTTTGGCAGGCCCCTATCTGCTTTCTTT
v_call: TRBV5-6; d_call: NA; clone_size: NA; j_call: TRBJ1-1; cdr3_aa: CASNLQRNTEAFF; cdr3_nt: TGTGCCAGCAATTTACAGAGAAACACTGAAGCTTTCTTT
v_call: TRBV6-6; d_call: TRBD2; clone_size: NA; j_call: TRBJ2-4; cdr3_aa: CASMGGETKNIQYF; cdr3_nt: TGTGCCAGCATGGGGGGGGAAACCAAAAACATTCAGTACTTC
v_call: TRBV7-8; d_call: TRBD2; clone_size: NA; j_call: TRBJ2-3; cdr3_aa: CASSLVLPSGVADTQYF; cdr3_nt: TGTGCCAGCAGCTTAGTACTTCCTAGCGGGGTTGCAGATACGCAGTATTTT
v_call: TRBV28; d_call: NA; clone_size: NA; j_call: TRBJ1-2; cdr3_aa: CASRATGYYGYTF; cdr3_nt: TGTGCCAGCAGGGCCACGGGGTACTATGGCTACACCTTC
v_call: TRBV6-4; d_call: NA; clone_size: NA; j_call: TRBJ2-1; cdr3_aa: CASSALGGEQFF; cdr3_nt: TGTGCCAGCAGTGCCCTAGGAGGCGAGCAGTTCTTC
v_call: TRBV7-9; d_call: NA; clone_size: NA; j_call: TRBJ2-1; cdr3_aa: CASSYLGYGSSDEQFF; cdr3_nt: TGTGCCAGCAGCTACCTGGGCTACGGAAGTAGCGATGAGCAGTTCTTC
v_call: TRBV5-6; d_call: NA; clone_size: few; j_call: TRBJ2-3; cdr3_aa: CASSLVTETDTQYF; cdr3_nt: TGTGCCAGCAGCTTGGTGACAGAGACAGATACGCAGTATTTT
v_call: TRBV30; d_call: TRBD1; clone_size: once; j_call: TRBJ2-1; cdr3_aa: CAWAGDRGYEQFF; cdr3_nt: TGTGCCTGGGCCGGAGACAGGGGGTATGAGCAGTTCTTC
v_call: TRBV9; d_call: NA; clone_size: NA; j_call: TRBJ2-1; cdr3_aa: CASSVGGGAFNEQFF; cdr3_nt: TGTGCCAGCAGCGTCGGTGGGGGGGCGTTCAATGAGCAGTTCTTC
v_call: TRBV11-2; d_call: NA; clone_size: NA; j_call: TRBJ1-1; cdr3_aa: CASSLGALGGTEAFF; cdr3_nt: TGTGCCAGCAGCTTAGGCGCTCTGGGGGGCACTGAAGCTTTCTTT
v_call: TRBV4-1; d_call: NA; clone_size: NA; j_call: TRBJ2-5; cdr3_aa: CASSRLPQETQYF; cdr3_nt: TGCGCCAGCAGTCGACTACCCCAAGAGACCCAGTACTTC
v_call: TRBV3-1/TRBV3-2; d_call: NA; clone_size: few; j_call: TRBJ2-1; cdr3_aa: CASSLGTAPSYNEQFF; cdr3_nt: TGTGCCAGCAGCCTCGGGACTGCCCCCTCCTACAATGAGCAGTTCTTC
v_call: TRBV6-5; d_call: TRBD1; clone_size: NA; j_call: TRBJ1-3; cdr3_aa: CASRTTGNGNTIYF; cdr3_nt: TGTGCCAGCAGAACGACAGGGAACGGAAACACCATATATTTT
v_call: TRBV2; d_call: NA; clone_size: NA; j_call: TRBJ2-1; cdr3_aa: CASSPYSLDNEQFF; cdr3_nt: TGTGCCAGCAGTCCGTACTCTTTGGACAATGAGCAGTTCTTC
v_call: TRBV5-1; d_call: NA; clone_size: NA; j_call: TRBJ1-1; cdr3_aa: CASSTGSQTEAFF; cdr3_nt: TGCGCCAGCAGTACAGGGTCTCAGACTGAAGCTTTCTTT
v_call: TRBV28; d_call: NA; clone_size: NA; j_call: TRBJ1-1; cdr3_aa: CASSLGGVNTEAFF; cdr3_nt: TGTGCCAGCAGTTTGGGGGGGGTGAACACTGAAGCTTTCTTT
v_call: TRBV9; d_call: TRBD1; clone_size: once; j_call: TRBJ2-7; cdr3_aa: CASSVGDPGGYEQYF; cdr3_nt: TGTGCCAGCAGCGTAGGGGATCCAGGGGGCTACGAGCAGTACTTC
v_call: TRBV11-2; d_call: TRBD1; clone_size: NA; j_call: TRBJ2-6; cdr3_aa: CASSLDVGGATGANVLTF; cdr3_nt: TGTGCCAGCAGCTTAGATGTAGGGGGCGCAACCGGGGCCAACGTCCTGACTTTC
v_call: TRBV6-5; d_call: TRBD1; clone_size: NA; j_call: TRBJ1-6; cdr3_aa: CASSLKTGGLHF; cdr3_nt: TGTGCCAGCAGTCTTAAAACAGGGGGCCTCCACTTT
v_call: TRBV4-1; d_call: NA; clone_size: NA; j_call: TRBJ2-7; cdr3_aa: CASSQPADYEQYF; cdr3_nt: TGCGCCAGCAGCCAACCAGCGGACTACGAGCAGTACTTC
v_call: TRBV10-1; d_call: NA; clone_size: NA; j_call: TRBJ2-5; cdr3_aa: CASSEKVGGEQETQYF; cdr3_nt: TGCGCCAGCAGTGAGAAGGTAGGGGGGGAACAAGAGACCCAGTACTTC
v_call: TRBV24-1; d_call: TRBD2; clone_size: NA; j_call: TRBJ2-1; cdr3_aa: CATRAGAEQFF; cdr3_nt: TGTGCCACTAGAGCGGGGGCTGAGCAGTTCTTC
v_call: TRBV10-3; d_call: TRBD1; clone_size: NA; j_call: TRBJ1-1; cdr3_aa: CAIRTGGWNTEAFF; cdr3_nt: TGTGCCATAAGGACAGGCGGCTGGAACACTGAAGCTTTCTTT
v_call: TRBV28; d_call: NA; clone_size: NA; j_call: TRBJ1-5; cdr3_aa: CASRFPGGGVQPQHF; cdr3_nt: TGTGCCAGCAGATTCCCGGGGGGAGGTGTTCAGCCCCAGCATTTT